Below, one TCR beta chain is given with its context. Its antigen is undetermined. The CDR3 totals 17 residues. The V gene's germline CDR1 is SGHDT and CDR2 YYEEEE. J gave up 8 bases and V 3 bases, and 17 bases lay outside the gene matches. The sample comes from a study of shared clonotypes between healthy human individuals. Notes on the study in general: Clonotype sharing among the donors was expected to vary with sequencing depth.

Sequencing was performed with immunoSEQ multiplex PCR; in TCRdb, only in-frame clones are kept and a portion is missing. Here the sample spans about 680,000 clones, around 72% being singletons. It was into CD45RA+ naive and CD45RA-negative memory subsets that the CD4+ cells were split. This TCR derives from a woman in her twenties or thirties in good health. The specimen sequenced was memory CD4+ T cells sorted from blood. The subset here: CD45RA-negative fraction. This sequence joins TRBV5-6 and TRBJ2-1, with 7 bases identical to TRBD1. CDR3 protein: CASSWAHRTGLRYEQFF. DNA for the CDR3: TGTGCCAGCAGCTGGGCACACCGGACAGGCCTCAGATATGAGCAGTTCTTC. The entire variable domain, with the rest obtained from reference TRBV5-6 and TRBJ2-1, is as follows: DAGVTQSPTHLIKTRGQQVTLRCSPKSGHDTVSWYQQALGQGPQFIFQYYEEEERQRGNFPDRFSGHQFPNYSSELNVNALLLGDSALYLCASSWAHRTGLRYEQFFGPGTRLTVL.